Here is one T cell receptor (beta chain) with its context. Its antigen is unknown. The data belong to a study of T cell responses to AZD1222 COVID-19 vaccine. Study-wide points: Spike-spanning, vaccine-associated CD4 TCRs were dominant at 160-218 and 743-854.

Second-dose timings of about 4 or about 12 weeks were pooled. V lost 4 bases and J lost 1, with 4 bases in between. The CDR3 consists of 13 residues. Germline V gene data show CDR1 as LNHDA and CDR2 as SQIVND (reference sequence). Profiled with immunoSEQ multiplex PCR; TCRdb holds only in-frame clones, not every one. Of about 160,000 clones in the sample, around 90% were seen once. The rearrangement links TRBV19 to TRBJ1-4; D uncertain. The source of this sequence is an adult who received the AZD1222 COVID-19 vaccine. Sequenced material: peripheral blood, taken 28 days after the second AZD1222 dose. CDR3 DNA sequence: TGTGCCAGTAGTAAGGGAACTAATGAAAAACTGTTTTTT. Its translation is CASSKGTNEKLFF.